The present TCR beta chain was sequenced within a study of T cell changes during pregnancy in multiple sclerosis. The CDR3 loop spans 14 amino acids. The germline V gene encodes CDR1 MGHDK and CDR2 SYGVNS. The ends were cut back, 8 bases at V and 4 bases at J, with 16 bases in the middle. The method was immunoSEQ multiplex PCR; TCRdb's version includes in-frame clones alone and lacks a portion of them. The sample includes tens of thousands of clones, roughly 92% of them seen just once. The sequence came from a female donor in good health, enrolled as a control in a pregnancy study. V usage is TRBV25-1 and J usage is TRBJ2-3, with D perhaps TRBD2 (6 bases). This material consisted of peripheral blood, taken after pregnancy. The CDR3 region has the DNA TGTGCCAGCCAGGACGGAGGGCTGGCAGATACGCAGTATTTT. Encoded protein: CASQDGGLADTQYF.